Sequencing of this T cell receptor (beta chain) was carried out in a study of Ad26.COV2.S vaccination and SARS-CoV-2 variants. As for the study in general: Participants got Ad26.COV2.S intramuscularly, once or twice 56 days apart. Study-level findings and limits: Individuals receiving vaccine had higher spike-specific TCR breadth than placebo recipients did. There was reportedly substantial breadth in spike-specific CD8+ and CD4+ T cell responses after vaccination.

Some clones are missing from TCRdb's copy, which holds only in-frame ones; the method was immunoSEQ multiplex PCR. The profile shows around 300,000 clones, roughly 90% of them singletons. The treatment is: some 19 received Ad26.COV2.S at low or high dose, single or two shots; 5 received placebo; per-sample allocation not given. Collection of samples fell on day 63 after the first vaccine or placebo injection. This person who donated was an adult of 18-55 years in Boston. Trimming shortened V by 3 bases and J by 4 bases, and 12 bases separated the two germline ends. CDR1 and CDR2 (germline): LNHDA, SQIVND (reference sequence). The CDR3 runs 14 residues. Notes on this clone: Antigen: not known.

The material was peripheral blood, obtained in a trial of Ad26.COV2.S vaccine versus placebo. The chain couples TRBV19 to TRBJ2-5, with a possible D match to TRBD1 (6 bases). The TCR originated in a person aged 18-65 years who received the Ad26.COV2.S COVID-19 vaccine or a placebo. The DNA of the CDR3 is TGTGCCAGTAGTATCACAGGGAAATCAGAGACCCAGTACTTC. Amino acids: CASSITGKSETQYF.